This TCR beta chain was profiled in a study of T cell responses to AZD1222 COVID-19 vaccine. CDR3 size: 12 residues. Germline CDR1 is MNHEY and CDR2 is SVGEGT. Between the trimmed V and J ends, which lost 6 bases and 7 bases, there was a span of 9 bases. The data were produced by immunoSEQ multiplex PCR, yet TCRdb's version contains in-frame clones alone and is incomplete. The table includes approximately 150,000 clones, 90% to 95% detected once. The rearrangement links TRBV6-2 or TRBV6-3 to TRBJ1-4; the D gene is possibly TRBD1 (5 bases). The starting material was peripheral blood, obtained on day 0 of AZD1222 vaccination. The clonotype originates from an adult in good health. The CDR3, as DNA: TGTGCCAGCAGCGCTGGGGCTGAAAAACTGTTTTTT. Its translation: CASSAGAEKLFF.